The 32 T cell receptor beta chains presented below share a single source sample, sequenced in a study of breast tumors, draining lymph nodes, adjacent tissues. TCRdb itself ran the multiplex PCR reads through MiXCR, one entry per CDR3 protein. This table holds approximately 250,000 distinct CDR3 sequences, less than 45% found once. The lymph nodes were axillary draining lymph nodes from breast cancer patients. The sample taken for sequencing was axillary lymph node tissue. The receptor set was obtained from a female donor with breast cancer. Some clones in this sample may be carry-over from other donors' samples.

This clonotype was recorded a few times. V and J are TRBV6-1 and TRBJ1-6, with 8 bases that match TRBD1. The CDR3 runs 15 residues. V was clipped by 4 bases and J by 8 bases; unmatched bases: 7. From germline, CDR1 is MNHNS and CDR2 SASEGT. DNA for the CDR3: TGTGCCAGCAGTGTCTCGGGACAGGTCGATTCACCCCTCCACTTT. It encodes CASSVSGQVDSPLHF.

The chain uses TRBV9 and TRBJ1-3; 8 bases align to TRBD1. The CDR3 is made up of 16 amino acids. J lost 0 bases, V lost 6 bases, and 8 bases had no gene match. Germline CDR1 and CDR2: SGDLS and YYNGEE. The CDR3 DNA follows: TGTGCCAGCAACACCGGACAGGGATACTCTGGAAACACCATATATTTT. This codes for CASNTGQGYSGNTIYF.

This clonotype was detected ten times or more. This sequence joins TRBV30 and TRBJ1-2; D gene unclear. V lost 4 bases, J lost 3 bases, and 15 bases lay in between. Germline CDR1 reads GTSNPN; CDR2 reads SVGIG (reference sequence). This CDR3 contains 14 residues. The CDR3 DNA follows: TGTGCCTGGAAGCAGGTCCCAGGAGACTATGGCTACACCTTC. Encoded protein: CAWKQVPGDYGYTF.

The chain links TRBV15 to TRBJ1-5; 9 bases align to TRBD1. CDR1 and CDR2 from the germline V gene are LNHNV and YYDKDF (reference sequence). The CDR3 covers 15 residues. Trimming removed 1 base from V and 5 bases from J; junction bases left unmatched: 3. The CDR3 loop reads CATSRVGTGYQPQHF. CDR3 DNA sequence: TGTGCCACCAGCAGAGTAGGGACAGGGTATCAGCCCCAGCATTTT. Together with reference TRBV15 and TRBJ1-5, the CDR3 gives the full variable domain: DAMVIQNPRYQVTQFGKPVTLSCSQTLNHNVMYWYQQKSSQAPKLLFHYYDKDFNNEADTPDNFQSRRPNTSFCFLDIRSPGLGDTAMYLCATSRVGTGYQPQHFGDGTRLSIL.

This clonotype was recorded many times. This sequence joins TRBV19 and TRBJ1-6, with D perhaps matching TRBD1 (6 bases). There are 15 residues in the CDR3. Trimming took 1 base from V and 7 from J, leaving 11 bases between them. Germline V gives CDR1 LNHDA, CDR2 SQIVND (reference sequence). CDR3 nucleotides: TGTGCCAGTAGTATAGCTGGCAGGGGCAATTCACCCCTCCACTTT. This encodes CASSIAGRGNSPLHF. The full variable domain, in which reference TRBV19 and TRBJ1-6 provide the parts outside the CDR3, is DGGITQSPKYLFRKEGQNVTLSCEQNLNHDAMYWYRQDPGQGLRLIYYSQIVNDFQKGDIAEGYSVSREKKESFPLTVTSAQKNPTAFYLCASSIAGRGNSPLHFGNGTRLTVT.

This clonotype was seen only a few times. This rearrangement joins TRBV4-1 to TRBJ1-4; no firm D call. This CDR3 has 13 residues. Germline-derived CDR1 and CDR2 are MGHRA and YSYEKL. V was cut by 4 bases and J by 4 bases, with 7 bases left in between. The CDR3, as DNA: TGCGCCAGCAGCCGTCGGATTAATGAAAAACTGTTTTTT. Residues: CASSRRINEKLFF.

This clonotype was observed a few times. V usage is TRBV4-1 and J usage is TRBJ2-3; D possibly corresponds to TRBD2 (5 bases). Germline CDR1 is MGHRA and CDR2 is YSYEKL. The CDR3 length is 18 residues. Trimming stripped 0 bases from V and 2 bases from J, with 18 bases between. In nucleotides, the CDR3 is TGCGCCAGCAGCCAAGAGCGGAGGACTTCGAAATTCACAGATACGCAGTATTTT. Residues: CASSQERRTSKFTDTQYF.

This clonotype was picked up many times. A much larger clone differs by one base, so this may be a read error. The chain employs TRBV20-1 and TRBJ1-2; TRBD1 agrees at 9 bases. Germline-derived CDR1 and CDR2 are DFQATT and SNEGSKA (reference sequence). CDR3 size: 12 residues. CDR3 bases: TGCAGTGCTAGCACAGGGGGCGAGGGCTCCACCTTC. This sequence encodes CSASTGGEGSTF.

This clonotype was observed a handful of times. The chain is built from TRBV28 and TRBJ1-3, with 7 bases matching TRBD1. This CDR3 spans 15 amino acids. Germline CDR1 MDHEN, CDR2 SYDVKM. V trimming: 6 bases; J trimming: 1 base; junction bases outside the gene matches: 6. DNA for the CDR3: TGTGCCAGCAGCCCTCCAGGGGGATCTGGAAACACCATATATTTT. Its protein product is CASSPPGGSGNTIYF.

This clonotype has ten or more counts. V is TRBV6-1 and J is TRBJ2-5; D is tentatively TRBD1 or TRBD2 (5 bases each). Trimming shortened V by 4 bases and J by 7 bases, and 13 bases separated the two germline ends. CDR1 and CDR2 (germline): MNHNS, SASEGT. This CDR3 contains 13 residues. CDR3 amino acids: CASSVGPEGTQYF. In DNA, the CDR3 is TGTGCCAGCAGTGTGGGACCGGAAGGGACCCAGTACTTC.

The table lists this clonotype with many counts. The chain recombines TRBV6-5 with TRBJ2-5; D unresolved. The germline CDR1 and CDR2 sequences are MNHEY and SVGAGI. Trimming took 7 bases from V and 6 from J, leaving 9 bases between them. The CDR3 extends over 11 amino acids. This chain's CDR3 is CASTERKTQYF. Written as DNA, the CDR3 is TGTGCCAGCACGGAACGGAAGACCCAGTACTTC.

On this clonotype itself: Since the CDR3 does not end with the conserved phenylalanine or tryptophan, this likely comes from a read error. The DNA is omitted, as the CDR3 cannot be located on it reliably, and the CDR3 follows TCRdb's listing. The V call is TRBV9, the J call TRBJ2-5; the table assigns TRBD1, which was not confirmed against the DNA. The CDR3 is 14 amino acids long, termini counted. Germline lookup yields CDR1 SGDLS and CDR2 YYNGEE. The CDR3 protein is CASSGDSYGYTFGS.

A word on this clonotype: This could be a read error, since a much larger clone is one nucleotide away. The chain combines TRBV5-1 with TRBJ2-3; TRBD1 might be the D (5 bases). The V end was cut by 4 bases, the J end by 2 bases, with 14 bases between. The germline CDR1 and CDR2 sequences are SGHRS and YFSETQ. This CDR3 has 15 amino acids. In DNA, the CDR3 is TGCGCCAGCAGCCATAGGGGCAGTCTCACAGATACGCAGTATTTT. Translating gives CASSHRGSLTDTQYF.

This chain links TRBV7-6 with TRBJ2-1; D is possibly TRBD1 or TRBD2 (6 bases each). V lost 3 bases and J lost 8, with 17 bases in between. Germline CDR1 SGHVS, CDR2 FNYEAQ. CDR3 length: 15 residues. CDR3 in DNA: TGTGCCAGCAGCTTGGGGGGCGCTGACGGGGATGAGCAGTTCTTC. Residues: CASSLGGADGDEQFF.

J is TRBJ2-5 and V is TRBV11-2; 14 bases agree with TRBD2. After removal of 4 bases from V and 4 bases from J, the junction contained 5 bases not matched to a gene. This CDR3 is built from 16 residues. The V gene's germline CDR1 is SGHAT and CDR2 FQNNGV. The CDR3 protein is CASSSRLAGGRETQYF. CDR3 nucleotide sequence: TGTGCCAGCAGCTCCAGACTAGCGGGGGGGCGAGAGACCCAGTACTTC.

This clonotype was picked up many times. V and J are TRBV9 and TRBJ1-5, with D perhaps matching TRBD1 (5 bases). The CDR3 runs 14 residues. The ends were cut back, 2 bases at V and 5 bases at J, with 11 bases in the middle. Looked up from germline, CDR1 is SGDLS and CDR2 is YYNGEE. The CDR3: CASSVGQGYQPQHF. In DNA, the CDR3 is TGTGCCAGCAGCGTGGGCCAGGGCTATCAGCCCCAGCATTTT.

This clonotype was seen many times. The chain has TRBV20-1 and TRBJ2-7; TRBD2 might be the D (6 bases). The CDR3 sequence is 15 residues long. The V gene's germline CDR1 is DFQATT and CDR2 SNEGSKA (reference sequence). V lost 0 bases and J 1 base, leaving 13 bases between the germline ends. The chain's CDR3 is CSARDGGKGSYEQYF. In DNA, the CDR3 is TGCAGTGCTAGAGATGGCGGGAAGGGATCCTACGAGCAGTACTTC.

This clonotype showed up just a few times. V is TRBV6-5 and J is TRBJ2-7; unclear D gene. Trimming left V 5 bases short and J 1 base short, with 12 bases between. CDR1 MNHEY and CDR2 SVGAGI come from the germline V gene. The CDR3 covers 14 residues. The CDR3 DNA follows: TGTGCCAGCAGTCACGGTTTTGGTTCCTACGAGCAGTACTTC. Protein: CASSHGFGSYEQYF.

The chain joins TRBV19 to TRBJ1-5; weak D call: TRBD1 (5 bases). Germline V gene sequence: CDR1 LNHDA, CDR2 SQIVND (reference sequence). The CDR3 consists of 11 residues. Here the CDR3 reads CAREDIQPQHF. CDR3 in DNA: TGTGCTAGAGAGGACATTCAGCCCCAGCATTTT.

There are many counts of this clonotype. The chain combines TRBV6-5 with TRBJ1-2, with 11 bases matching TRBD1. The V gene's germline CDR1 is MNHEY and CDR2 SVGAGI. The CDR3 loop spans 16 amino acids. J gave up 4 bases and V 2 bases, and 6 bases lay outside the gene matches. The CDR3 region has the DNA TGTGCCAGCAGTTACACCCGGACAGGGGGCGGCTATGGCTACACCTTC. Its protein product is CASSYTRTGGGYGYTF.

Ten or more counts support this clonotype. The rearrangement links TRBV10-2 to TRBJ2-7; 13 nucleotides line up with TRBD2. J lost 3 bases, V lost 3 bases, and 11 bases had no gene match. The length of the CDR3 is 18 residues. Germline V gives CDR1 WSHSY, CDR2 SAAADI. The CDR3 sequence is CASSDHLSWTSGSYEQYF. Written as DNA, the CDR3 is TGCGCCAGCAGTGATCATCTCTCTTGGACTAGCGGGAGCTACGAGCAGTACTTC.

The chain has TRBV29-1 and TRBJ2-1; D tentatively fits TRBD1 or TRBD2 (6 bases each). The CDR3 has 13 amino acids. In germline, CDR1 is SQVTM, CDR2 ANQGSEA. CDR3 DNA: TGCAGTTTCGGGCGGGACAAGGGCAATGAGCAGTTCTTC. It specifies CSFGRDKGNEQFF.

The chain uses TRBV15 and TRBJ1-4, with D tentatively TRBD1 (5 bases). There are 16 residues in the CDR3. Germline-derived CDR1 and CDR2 are LNHNV and YYDKDF (reference sequence). Trimming removed 3 bases from V and 0 bases from J, with 11 bases in between. The CDR3 sequence: CATSSKGSTTNEKLFF. In DNA, the CDR3 is TGTGCCACCAGCAGCAAGGGGAGCACAACTAATGAAAAACTGTTTTTT.

The V call is TRBV20-1, the J call TRBJ1-1; D not certain. In germline, CDR1 is DFQATT, CDR2 SNEGSKA (reference sequence). The V and J ends lost 4 bases and 5 bases respectively, with 20 bases between them. The CDR3 is made up of 15 amino acids. CDR3 bases: TGCAGTGCTACTCCGGGCAGATGGGTGGGTACTGAAGCTTTCTTT. Translated, it gives CSATPGRWVGTEAFF.

This clonotype was seen many times. CDR3 sequence (DNA): TGCAGTGCTAGTACAGGGGGCCTCTACGAGCAGTACTTC. It is translated as CSASTGGLYEQYF. This chain links TRBV20-1 with TRBJ2-7, with TRBD1 matching 9 bases. The CDR3 is made up of 13 amino acids. Germline V gene data show CDR1 as DFQATT and CDR2 as SNEGSKA (reference sequence). Germline trimming cut 3 bases from V and 3 bases from J; bases unmatched to any gene: 3.

As for this clonotype: A much larger clone is a single base away; this may be a read error. The J gene is TRBJ2-1, the V gene TRBV7-9; D gene unclear. Germline V gene sequence: CDR1 SEHNR, CDR2 FQNEAQ (reference sequence). The CDR3 runs to 15 residues. The CDR3 coding sequence is TGTGCCAGCAGCCCTCTAGGTAGTAACCCCAATGAGCAGCTCTTC. Residues: CASSPLGSNPNEQLF.

Remarks on this clonotype: This may come from a read error, since a much larger clone is one base off. The chain has TRBV5-5 and TRBJ1-2; D not certain. V was shortened by 0 bases and J by 4 bases, with 10 bases between the two germline ends. CDR1 is SGHKS, CDR2 YYEKEE, per germline (reference sequence). This CDR3 comprises 14 residues. In DNA form, the CDR3 reads TGTGCCAGCAGCTTGGACACCGCGGGCTATGGCTACACCTTC. Encoded protein: CASSLDTAGYGYTF.

This clonotype was detected ten times or more. V and J are TRBV24-1 and TRBJ2-1; 8 bases align to TRBD1. Germline loops: CDR1 KGHDR, CDR2 SFDVKD. J was trimmed by 6 bases and V by 2 bases; bases with no gene match: 5. The CDR3 loop spans 15 amino acids. The CDR3 bases are TGTGCCACCAGTGATTCGCGACAGGGGTCCAATGAGCAGTTCTTC. As protein: CATSDSRQGSNEQFF.

In this sample, this clonotype turned up a few times. This clone may be a read error of a much larger clone one base away. The chain couples TRBV20-1 to TRBJ2-1; 8 nucleotides agree with TRBD1. This CDR3 comprises 13 residues. J lost 12 bases, V lost 6 bases, and 13 bases had no gene match. Per the germline V gene, CDR1 is DFQATT and CDR2 is SNEGSKA (reference sequence). The CDR3 nucleotides read TGCAGTGCCATCGGGACAGGTTTTGATGCGCAGTTCTTC. It codes for CSAIGTGFDAQFF.

Comment on this clonotype: Because the CDR3's place on the DNA is in doubt, the DNA is left out and the CDR3 is given as listed by TCRdb. The chain employs TRBV11-3 and TRBJ1-4. The germline V gene has CDR1 SGHNT and CDR2 YENEEA. The CDR3 region is 21 residues in length, termini included. The chain's CDR3 is CASSQRRALQYFGPGNEKLFF.

The chain recombines TRBV6-2 or TRBV6-3 with TRBJ2-1, with D possibly matching TRBD1 (5 bases). The length of the CDR3 is 13 residues. Deletions cut 7 bases from V and 8 bases from J, with 15 bases between. CDR1 MNHEY and CDR2 SVGEGT come from the germline V gene. CDR3 loop: CASTLLRAYEQFF. CDR3 DNA sequence: TGTGCCAGCACCTTACTCAGGGCGTATGAGCAGTTCTTC.

This clonotype was seen ten or more times. V is TRBV9 and J is TRBJ2-7, with a tentative D call TRBD1 (6 bases). From germline, CDR1 is SGDLS and CDR2 YYNGEE. This CDR3 is 14 amino acids long. V lost 3 bases and J 0 bases, leaving 10 bases between the germline ends. CDR3 in amino acids: CASSDQGSSYEQYF. DNA for the CDR3: TGTGCCAGCAGCGACCAGGGGTCCTCCTACGAGCAGTACTTC. Drawing the rest from reference TRBV9 and TRBJ2-7, the complete variable domain is DSGVTQTPKHLITATGQRVTLRCSPRSGDLSVYWYQQSLDQGLQFLIQYYNGEERAKGNILERFSAQQFPDLHSELNLSSLELGDSALYFCASSDQGSSYEQYFGPGTRLTVT.